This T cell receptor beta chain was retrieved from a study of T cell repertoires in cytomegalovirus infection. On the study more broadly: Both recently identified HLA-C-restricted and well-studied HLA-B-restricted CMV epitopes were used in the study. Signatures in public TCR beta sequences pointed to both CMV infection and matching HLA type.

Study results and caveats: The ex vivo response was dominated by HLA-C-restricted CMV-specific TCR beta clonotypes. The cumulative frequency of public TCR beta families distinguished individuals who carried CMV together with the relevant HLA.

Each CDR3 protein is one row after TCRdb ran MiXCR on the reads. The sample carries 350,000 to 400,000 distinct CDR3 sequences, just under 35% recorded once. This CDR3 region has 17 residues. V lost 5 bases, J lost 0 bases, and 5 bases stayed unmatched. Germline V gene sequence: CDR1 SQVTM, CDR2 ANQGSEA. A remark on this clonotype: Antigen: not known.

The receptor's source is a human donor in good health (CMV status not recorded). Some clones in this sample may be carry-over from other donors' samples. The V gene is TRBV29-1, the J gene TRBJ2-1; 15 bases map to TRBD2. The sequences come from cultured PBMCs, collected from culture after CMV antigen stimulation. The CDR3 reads CSVQGLAGGYSYNEQFF. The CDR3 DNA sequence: TGCAGCGTTCAGGGACTAGCGGGAGGATACTCCTACAATGAGCAGTTCTTC.